This record concerns one T cell receptor beta chain sequence. Its antigen is unknown. V was pared by 5 bases and J by 6 bases, with 6 bases of the junction left unmatched. The CDR3 is 14 residues long. Per germline, CDR1 MNHEY and CDR2 SMNVEV (reference sequence). The data were obtained in a study of cytomegalovirus exposure and HLA in healthy donors. Vbeta (60) and Jbeta (13) primers were used in the PCR. Only in-frame clones appear in the TCRdb table, and some are missing; sequencing was by immunoSEQ multiplex PCR. This repertoire shows under 65,000 clones, approximately 82% found once; its top ten account for about 3.1%. Findings of the study overall: Common viral pathogens (according to a later analysis) appeared linked to several of the most significant clusters. Later analysis identified a missense DCLRE1C variant that was linked to TCR beta V- and J-gene trimming. Association with HLA alleles at 0.05 false discovery rate was found for around 17,000 TCR beta sequences in a later analysis.

Sequenced material: PBMCs. This rearrangement joins TRBV27 to TRBJ2-7; 11 nucleotides line up with TRBD1. The sequence was obtained from a man in his fifties or sixties in good health and CMV-seronegative. CDR3 DNA sequence: TGTGCCAGCAGTGTCGGGACAGGGGGTTTCGAGCAGTACTTC. Encoded protein: CASSVGTGGFEQYF.